This T cell receptor (beta chain) originates from a study of neurological immune-mediated disorders. This clonotype was observed at least ten times. The V segment lost 9 bases and the J segment 9 bases; nucleotides outside the gene matches: 7. The V gene's germline CDR1 is SGHTA and CDR2 FQGNSA. This CDR3 contains 11 residues. The starting material, 2 million PBMCs stored at -80 C, gave rise to the unsorted libraries. The cDNA was generated by 5'RACE with 10-nucleotide random UMIs. TCRdb independently ran MiXCR on the 5' RACE reads; one entry per CDR3 protein. This table has 95,000 to 150,000 distinct CDR3 sequences, more than 2.5% appearing once.

The sequence derives from a woman under 40 with multiple sclerosis. The J gene is TRBJ2-5, the V gene TRBV7-2, with 7 bases fitting TRBD1. The sequencing sample was made of PBMCs. CDR3 in amino acids: CASQGESAQYF. The CDR3 DNA reads TGTGCCAGTCAGGGGGAGTCTGCCCAGTACTTC.